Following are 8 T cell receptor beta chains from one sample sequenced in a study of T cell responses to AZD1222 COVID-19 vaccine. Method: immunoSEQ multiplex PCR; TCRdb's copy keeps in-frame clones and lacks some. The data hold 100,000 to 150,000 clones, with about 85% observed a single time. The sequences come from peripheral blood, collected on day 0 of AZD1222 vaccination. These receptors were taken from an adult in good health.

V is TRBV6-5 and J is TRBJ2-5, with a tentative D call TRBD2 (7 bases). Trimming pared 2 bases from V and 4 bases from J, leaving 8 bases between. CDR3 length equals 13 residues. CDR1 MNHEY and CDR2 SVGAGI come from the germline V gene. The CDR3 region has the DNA TGTGCCAGCAGTTACGGGGGGGCAGAGACCCAGTACTTC. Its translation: CASSYGGAETQYF.

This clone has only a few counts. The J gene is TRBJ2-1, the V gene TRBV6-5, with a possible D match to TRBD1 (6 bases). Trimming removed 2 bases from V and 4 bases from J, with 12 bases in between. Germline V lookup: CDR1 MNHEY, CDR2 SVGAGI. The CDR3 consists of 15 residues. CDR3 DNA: TGTGCCAGCAGTTACAACAGGGAAGCATACAATGAGCAGTTCTTC. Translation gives CASSYNREAYNEQFF.

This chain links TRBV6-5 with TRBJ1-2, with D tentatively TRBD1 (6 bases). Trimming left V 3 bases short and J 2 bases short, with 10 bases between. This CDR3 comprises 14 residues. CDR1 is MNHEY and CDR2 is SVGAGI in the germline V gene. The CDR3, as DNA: TGTGCCAGCAGTTATAACAGGGCCAACTATGGCTACACCTTC. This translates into CASSYNRANYGYTF.

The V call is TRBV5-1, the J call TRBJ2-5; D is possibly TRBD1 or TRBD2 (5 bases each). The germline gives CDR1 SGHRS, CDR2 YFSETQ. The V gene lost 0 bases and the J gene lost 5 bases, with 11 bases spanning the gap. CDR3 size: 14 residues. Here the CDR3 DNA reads TGCGCCAGCAGCTTGGTTCCCGGGGCGGAGACCCAGTACTTC. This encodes CASSLVPGAETQYF.

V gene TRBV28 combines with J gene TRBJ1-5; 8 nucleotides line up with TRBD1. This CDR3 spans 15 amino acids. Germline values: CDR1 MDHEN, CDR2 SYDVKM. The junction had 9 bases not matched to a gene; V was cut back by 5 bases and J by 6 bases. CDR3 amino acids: CASSQGTGRTQPQHF. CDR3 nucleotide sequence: TGTGCCAGCAGTCAAGGGACAGGTCGTACTCAGCCCCAGCATTTT.

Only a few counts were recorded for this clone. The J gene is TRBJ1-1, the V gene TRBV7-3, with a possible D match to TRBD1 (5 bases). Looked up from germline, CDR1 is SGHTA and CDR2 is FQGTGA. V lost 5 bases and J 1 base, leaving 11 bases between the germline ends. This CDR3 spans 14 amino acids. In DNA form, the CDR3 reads TGTGCCAGCAGCGCCCACGGGGCGAACACTGAAGCTTTCTTT. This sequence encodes CASSAHGANTEAFF.

For the CDR3, the DNA is TGTGCCAGCAGCTTATCGCACGGAGCCTATGAAAAACTGTTTTTT. Its translation is CASSLSHGAYEKLFF. The chain recombines TRBV7-2 with TRBJ1-4; D unclear. The ends were cut back, 2 bases at V and 6 bases at J, with 13 bases in the middle. The germline gives CDR1 SGHTA, CDR2 FQGNSA. CDR3 size: 15 residues. The whole variable domain, filled in from reference TRBV7-2 and TRBJ1-4, reads GAGVSQSPSNKVTEKGKDVELRCDPISGHTALYWYRQSLGQGLEFLIYFQGNSAPDKSGLPSDRFSAERTGGSVSTLTIQRTQQEDSAVYLCASSLSHGAYEKLFFGSGTQLSVL.

The CDR3 sequence is CATSDLREGTYNEQFF. The DNA for the CDR3 is TGTGCCACCAGTGATTTGCGGGAGGGCACCTACAATGAGCAGTTCTTC. The chain employs TRBV24-1 and TRBJ2-1; 8 bases line up with TRBD2. From germline, CDR1 is KGHDR and CDR2 SFDVKD. With 0 bases clipped from V and 2 bases from J, the junction kept 2 bases outside the gene matches. The CDR3 loop spans 16 amino acids.